This TCR beta chain comes out of a study of blood T cell repertoires in COVID-19. Study as a whole: There were acute and convalescent COVID-19 samples, and they came from the United States, Italy and Spain.

CDR1 is KGHSH, CDR2 LQKENI, per germline. V lost 1 base to trimming and J lost 5 bases; unmatched junction nucleotides: 5. This CDR3 region has 15 residues. In the study's own analysis: Amplification of reference gene primers provided the estimated nucleated cell counts. Some clones are missing from TCRdb's copy, which holds only in-frame ones; the method was immunoSEQ multiplex PCR. Clone size and the V and J calls come from that table; the DNA yielded D and trimming. This sample has roughly 77,000 clones; about nine tenths occur once, and the top ten carry more than 6.5%. The rearrangement uses TRBV18 and TRBJ2-5; TRBD2 matches at 9 bases. The clonotype was recovered from a woman aged 80 or over with active COVID-19. The sequenced material came from peripheral blood. CDR3 loop: CASSPLAGVSETQYF. The CDR3 DNA reads TGTGCCAGCTCACCACTAGCGGGAGTGAGTGAGACCCAGTACTTC.